This T cell receptor (beta chain) appears in the sequencing data of a study of sequential checkpoint blockade in melanoma. Study-level information: Each arm's sequence ended with maintenance nivolumab.

Clones were read by immunoSEQ multiplex PCR, and TCRdb kept only the in-frame ones, dropping some. In the table there are 25,000 to 35,000 clones, 75% to 85% of which are singletons. The treatment here: randomized to nivolumab then ipilimumab (arm A) or the reverse (arm B). Live CD3+CD8+ CD19− CD56− cells were sorted from PBMCs. Trimming removed 3 bases from V and 2 bases from J, with 7 bases in between. The germline gives CDR1 LNHNV, CDR2 YYDKDF (reference sequence). The CDR3 is 13 residues long. A single count supports this clone. The J gene is TRBJ1-2, the V gene TRBV15; no definite D call. Sequenced here: CD8+ T cells sorted from blood (inferred from file names), sampled from a patient given nivolumab and ipilimumab in sequence. The clonotype originates from a human donor with melanoma. The CDR3 nucleotides are TGTGCCACCAGCAGCCGGGAGAACTATGGCTACACCTTC. It yields the protein CATSSRENYGYTF.